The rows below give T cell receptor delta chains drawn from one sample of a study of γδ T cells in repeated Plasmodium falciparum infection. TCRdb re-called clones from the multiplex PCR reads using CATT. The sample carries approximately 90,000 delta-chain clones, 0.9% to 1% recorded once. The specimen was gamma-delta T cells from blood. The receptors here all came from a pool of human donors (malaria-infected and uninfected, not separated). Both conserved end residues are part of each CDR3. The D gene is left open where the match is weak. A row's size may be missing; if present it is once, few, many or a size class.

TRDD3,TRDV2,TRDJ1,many,CACDTRIGGYAYTDKLIF,TGTGCCTGTGACACACGTATTGGGGGATACGCCTACACCGATAAACTCATCTTT
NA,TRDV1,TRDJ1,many,CALGESSPLSLIDKLIF,TGTGCTCTTGGGGAAAGTTCGCCCCTGTCACTGATCGATAAACTCATCTTT
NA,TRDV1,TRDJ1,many,CALGELRGATDKLIF,TGTGCTCTTGGGGAACTTCGGGGTGCCACCGATAAACTCATCTTT
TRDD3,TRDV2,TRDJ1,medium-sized,CACDPLTNTGGFSTDKLIF,TGTGCCTGTGACCCCCTAACCAATACTGGGGGATTCTCCACCGATAAACTCATCTTT
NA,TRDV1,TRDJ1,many,CALGEGACGIENTDKLIF,TGTGCTCTTGGGGAAGGGGCCTGTGGGATTGAAAACACCGATAAACTCATCTTT
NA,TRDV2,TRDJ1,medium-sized,CACDSILSPYTDKLIF,TGTGCCTGTGACTCAATCCTATCCCCGTACACCGATAAACTCATCTTT
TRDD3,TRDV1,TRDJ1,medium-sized,CALGEKVPPNPLGWDTPHYTDKLIF,TGTGCTCTTGGGGAAAAGGTACCCCCAAATCCCCTGGGATGGGATACGCCCCATTACACCGATAAACTCATCTTT
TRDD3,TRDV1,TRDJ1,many,CALGPLEKTHWGNEDKLIF,TGTGCTCTTGGGCCACTCGAAAAAACTCACTGGGGGAACGAAGATAAACTCATCTTT
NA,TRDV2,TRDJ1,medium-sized,CACDPIGGGRPYTDKLIF,TGTGCCTGTGACCCGATCGGCGGGGGGCGTCCCTACACCGATAAACTCATCTTT
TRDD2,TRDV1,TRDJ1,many,CALGELNCIIKAFLIGTDKLIF,TGTGCTCTTGGGGAACTCAACTGCATCATAAAGGCCTTCCTTATAGGAACCGATAAACTCATCTTT
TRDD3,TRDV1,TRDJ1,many,CALGERTGGPYTDKLIF,TGTGCTCTTGGGGAAAGGACTGGGGGCCCGTACACCGATAAACTCATCTTT
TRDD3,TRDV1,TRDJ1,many,CALGELSPEPGGYPRLEFSDKLIF,TGTGCCCTTGGGGAACTCTCTCCCGAGCCTGGGGGATATCCCCGACTGGAGTTTTCCGATAAACTCATCTTT
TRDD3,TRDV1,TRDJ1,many,CALGKFPWGIREYTDKLIF,TGTGCTCTTGGGAAGTTCCCTTGGGGGATACGCGAGTACACCGATAAACTCATCTTT
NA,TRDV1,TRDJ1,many,CALGESFPNRWLGRYTDKLIF,TGTGCTCTTGGGGAATCTTTTCCCAACCGGTGGCTGGGGAGATACACCGATAAACTCATCTTT
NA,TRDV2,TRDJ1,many,CACDILGGSYTDKLIF,TGTGCCTGTGACATATTAGGGGGGTCGTACACCGATAAACTCATCTTT
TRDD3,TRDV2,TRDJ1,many,CACDSLLRASLGDTDYTDKLIF,TGTGCCTGTGACTCCCTCCTACGGGCTTCTCTGGGGGATACGGATTACACCGATAAACTCATCTTT
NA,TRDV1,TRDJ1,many,CALGEIVLPPVLGYTDKLIF,TGTGCTCTTGGGGAAATAGTTCTTCCTCCCGTTCTGGGGTACACCGATAAACTCATCTTT
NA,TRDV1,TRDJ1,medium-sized,CALGELGPPAGRSFTDKLIF,TGTGCTCTTGGGGAACTTGGGCCCCCCGCGGGCCGCTCCTTCACCGATAAACTCATCTTT
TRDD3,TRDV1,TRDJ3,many,CALGGTITGAPGSSWDTRQMFF,TGTGCTCTTGGGGGCACTATTACTGGGGCCCCGGGTAGCTCCTGGGACACCCGACAGATGTTTTTC
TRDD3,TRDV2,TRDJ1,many,CACDNILLGDTDKLIF,TGTGCCTGTGACAATATTCTACTGGGGGACACCGATAAACTCATCTTT
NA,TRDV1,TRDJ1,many,CALGYPAFDKLIF,TGTGCTCTTGGATACCCAGCTTTCGATAAACTCATCTTT
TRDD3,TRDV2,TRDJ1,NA,CACDTVLGDTQYTDKLIF,TGTGCCTGTGACACTGTACTGGGGGATACCCAGTACACCGATAAACTCATCTTT
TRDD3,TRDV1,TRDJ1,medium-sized,CALGELPGRLNAGGWGDKLIF,TGTGCTCTTGGGGAACTTCCTGGTAGATTGAATGCTGGGGGATGGGGCGATAAACTCATCTTT
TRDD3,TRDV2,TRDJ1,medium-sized,CACDTGRSTGGYDKLIF,TGTGCCTGTGACACCGGGAGGAGTACTGGGGGATACGATAAACTCATCTTT
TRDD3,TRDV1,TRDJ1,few,CSACNFLYVLGDPYTDKLIF,TGCTCTGCATGCAACTTCCTTTACGTACTGGGGGATCCGTACACCGATAAACTCATCTTT
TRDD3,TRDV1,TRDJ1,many,CALGNSTSPPAGGIRRTDKLIF,TGTGCTCTTGGGAACTCCACTTCCCCGCCCGCCGGGGGGATAAGGAGGACCGATAAACTCATCTTT
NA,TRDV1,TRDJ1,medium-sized,CALGRAGPYTDKLIF,TGTGCTCTTGGTCGCGCCGGCCCGTACACCGATAAACTCATCTTT
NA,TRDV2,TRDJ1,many,CACDSLPGMPEGVPDTDKLIF,TGTGCCTGTGACTCTCTACCGGGGATGCCAGAGGGGGTTCCCGACACCGATAAACTCATCTTT
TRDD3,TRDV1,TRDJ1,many,CALGEGPSNWGIYTDKLIF,TGTGCTCTTGGGGAAGGTCCTAGTAACTGGGGGATTTACACCGATAAACTCATCTTT
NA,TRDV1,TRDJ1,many,CALGETLLRPRIREYTDKLIF,TGTGCTCTTGGGGAGACCCTCCTACGCCCTAGGATACGCGAGTACACCGATAAACTCATCTTT
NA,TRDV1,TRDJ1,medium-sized,CALGELGGTESYPWDKLIF,TGTGCTCTTGGGGAACTAGGGGGTACAGAGTCTTACCCTTGGGATAAACTCATCTTT